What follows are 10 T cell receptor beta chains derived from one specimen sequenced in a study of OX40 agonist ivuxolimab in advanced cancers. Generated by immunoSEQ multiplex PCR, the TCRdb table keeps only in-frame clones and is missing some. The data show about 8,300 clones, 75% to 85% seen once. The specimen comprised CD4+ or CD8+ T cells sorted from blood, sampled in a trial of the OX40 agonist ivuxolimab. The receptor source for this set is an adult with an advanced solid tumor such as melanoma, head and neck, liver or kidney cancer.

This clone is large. CDR3 in amino acids: CASSIDLQGQPQHF. The CDR3 nucleotides are TGTGCCAGTAGTATAGATCTACAGGGCCAGCCCCAGCATTTT. The chain joins TRBV19 to TRBJ1-5; weak D call: TRBD1 (6 bases). Germline assignment: CDR1 LNHDA and CDR2 SQIVND (reference sequence). V lost 0 bases, J lost 7 bases, and 10 bases lay in between. This CDR3 region has 14 residues.

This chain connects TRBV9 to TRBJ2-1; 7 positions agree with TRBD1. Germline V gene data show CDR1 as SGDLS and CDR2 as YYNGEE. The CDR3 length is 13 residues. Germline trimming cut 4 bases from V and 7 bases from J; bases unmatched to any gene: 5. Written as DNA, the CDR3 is TGTGCCAGCAGCCCGACAGGGTGGAATGAGCAGTTCTTC. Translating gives CASSPTGWNEQFF.

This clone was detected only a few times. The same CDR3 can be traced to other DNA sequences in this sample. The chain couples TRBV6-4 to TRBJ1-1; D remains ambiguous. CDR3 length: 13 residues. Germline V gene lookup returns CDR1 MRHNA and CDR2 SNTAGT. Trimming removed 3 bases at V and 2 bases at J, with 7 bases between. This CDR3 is CASSEGSNTEAFF. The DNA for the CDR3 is TGTGCCAGCAGTGAGGGGAGTAACACTGAAGCTTTCTTT.

The CDR3 spells CASSQDVGDRDYEQYF. CDR3 DNA sequence: TGTGCCAGCAGCCAAGATGTCGGGGACAGGGACTACGAGCAGTACTTC. V gene TRBV7-9 combines with J gene TRBJ2-7; 9 bases match TRBD1. In germline, CDR1 is SEHNR, CDR2 FQNEAQ (reference sequence). V trimming: 5 bases; J trimming: 3 bases; junction bases outside the gene matches: 11. This CDR3 contains 16 residues.

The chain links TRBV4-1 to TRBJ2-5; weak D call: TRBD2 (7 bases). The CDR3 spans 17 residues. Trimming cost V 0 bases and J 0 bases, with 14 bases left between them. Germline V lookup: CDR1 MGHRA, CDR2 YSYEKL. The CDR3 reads CASSQESRGGYQETQYF. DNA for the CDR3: TGCGCCAGCAGCCAAGAAAGTAGGGGGGGGTACCAAGAGACCCAGTACTTC.

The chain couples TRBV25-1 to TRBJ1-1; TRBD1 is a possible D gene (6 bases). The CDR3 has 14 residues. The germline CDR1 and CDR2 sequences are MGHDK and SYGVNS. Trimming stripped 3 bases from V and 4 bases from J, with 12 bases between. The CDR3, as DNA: TGTGCCAGCAGTGACCAACAGGGCGCCACTGAAGCTTTCTTT. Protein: CASSDQQGATEAFF. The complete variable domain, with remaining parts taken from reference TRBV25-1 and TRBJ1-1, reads EADIYQTPRYLVIGTGKKITLECSQTMGHDKMYWYQQDPGMELHLIHYSYGVNSTEKGDLSSESTVSRIRTEHFPLTLESARPSHTSQYLCASSDQQGATEAFFGQGTRLTVV.

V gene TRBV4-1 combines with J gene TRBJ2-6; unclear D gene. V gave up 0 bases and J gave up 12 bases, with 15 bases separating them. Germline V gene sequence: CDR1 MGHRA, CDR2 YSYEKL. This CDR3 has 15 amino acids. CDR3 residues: CASSQEPGAPLVLTF. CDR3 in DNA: TGCGCCAGCAGCCAAGAACCGGGTGCTCCTCTCGTCCTGACTTTC.

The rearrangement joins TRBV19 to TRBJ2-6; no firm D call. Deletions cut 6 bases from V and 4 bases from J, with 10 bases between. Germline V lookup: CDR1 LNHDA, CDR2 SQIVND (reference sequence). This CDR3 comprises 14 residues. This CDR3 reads CASSSMRGANVLTF. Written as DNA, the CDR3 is TGTGCCAGTAGCTCTATGAGAGGGGCCAACGTCCTGACTTTC.

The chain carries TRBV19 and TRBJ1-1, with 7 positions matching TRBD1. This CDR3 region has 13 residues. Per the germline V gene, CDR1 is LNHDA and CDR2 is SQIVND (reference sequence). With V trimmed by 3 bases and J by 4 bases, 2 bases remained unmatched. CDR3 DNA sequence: TGTGCCAGTAGTATTGGACAGGCCACTGAAGCTTTCTTT. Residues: CASSIGQATEAFF.

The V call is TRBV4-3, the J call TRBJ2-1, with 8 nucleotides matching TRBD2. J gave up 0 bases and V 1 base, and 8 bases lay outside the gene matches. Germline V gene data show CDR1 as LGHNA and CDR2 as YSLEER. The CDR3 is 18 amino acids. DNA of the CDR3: TGCGCCAGCAGCCAAGGACATAGCGGGATAAGCTCCTACAATGAGCAGTTCTTC. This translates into CASSQGHSGISSYNEQFF.